Below, 5 T cell receptor beta chains from the same sample are listed, as sequenced in a study of T-cell memory formation after mild COVID-19. TCRdb re-derived calls from the 5' RACE reads in MiXCR, one entry per CDR3 protein. The sample holds about 340,000 distinct CDR3 sequences, over 10% seen once. Sequencing was done on a sample of PBMCs or a T cell subset sorted from them (not recorded which). The receptors originated from a man in his late teens or twenties who had mild COVID-19 (a few samples of this study predate the infection). Cell type and time point are not known.

The V and J genes are TRBV7-2 and TRBJ1-5; 8 nucleotides line up with TRBD1. CDR3 length equals 15 residues. V gave up 1 base and J gave up 6 bases; unmatched junction bases: 5. The germline gives CDR1 SGHTA, CDR2 FQGNSA. Here the CDR3 DNA reads TGTGCCAGCAGCTTAGACAGGGGGACGGGTCAGCCCCAGCATTTT. Translation gives CASSLDRGTGQPQHF.

The chain combines TRBV7-9 with TRBJ2-7, with 7 bases identical to TRBD1. After removal of 1 base from V and 1 base from J, the junction contained 4 bases not matched to a gene. The CDR3 length is 15 residues. The germline gives CDR1 SEHNR, CDR2 FQNEAQ (reference sequence). The CDR3 DNA follows: TGTGCCAGCAGCTTAGGGGCAGGGGGATCCTACGAGCAGTACTTC. This gives the protein CASSLGAGGSYEQYF.

V and J are TRBV24-1 and TRBJ2-1; possible D gene TRBD2, 6 bases. The CDR3 is 16 residues long. Per germline, CDR1 KGHDR and CDR2 SFDVKD. V was trimmed by 9 bases and J by 0 bases, leaving 17 bases between them. The DNA for the CDR3 is TGTGCCACCCTCTCATCGGGGGAAGGCTCCTACAATGAGCAGTTCTTC. Translation: CATLSSGEGSYNEQFF.

DNA of the CDR3: TGTGCCAGCAGCCGACCCCTAGCGGGGCAAGAGACCCAGTACTTC. This sequence encodes CASSRPLAGQETQYF. V gene TRBV7-8 combines with J gene TRBJ2-5; 9 bases map to TRBD2. The ends lost 5 bases at V and 2 bases at J; junction bases unmatched: 6. The CDR3 runs 15 residues. The V gene's germline CDR1 is SGHVS and CDR2 FQNEAQ.

The chain uses TRBV6-5 and TRBJ2-5; D may be TRBD2 (6 bases). CDR3 length: 14 residues. Trimming stripped 3 bases from V and 3 bases from J, with 11 bases between. Per the germline V gene, CDR1 is MNHEY and CDR2 is SVGAGI. The CDR3 region has the DNA TGTGCCAGCAGTTATCCTGGAGGGAAAGAGACCCAGTACTTC. Amino acids: CASSYPGGKETQYF.